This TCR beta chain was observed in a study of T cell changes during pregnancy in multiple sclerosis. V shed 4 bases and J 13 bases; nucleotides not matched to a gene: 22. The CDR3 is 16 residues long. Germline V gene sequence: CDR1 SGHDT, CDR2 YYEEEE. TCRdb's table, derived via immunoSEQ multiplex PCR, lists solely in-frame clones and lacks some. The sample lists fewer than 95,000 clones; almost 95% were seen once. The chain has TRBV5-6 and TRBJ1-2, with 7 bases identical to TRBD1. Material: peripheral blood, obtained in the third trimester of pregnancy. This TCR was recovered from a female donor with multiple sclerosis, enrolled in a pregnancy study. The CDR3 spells CASSRRNPGRGELVTF. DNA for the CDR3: TGTGCCAGCAGCCGAAGAAATCCAGGCAGGGGGGAGTTAGTCACCTTC.